Included here is one T cell receptor beta chain sequence, with context. The sample is drawn from a study of cytomegalovirus exposure and HLA in healthy donors. PCR involved 60 Vbeta and 13 Jbeta primers. The table came from immunoSEQ multiplex PCR; TCRdb's copy has only in-frame clones and leaves some out. The table lists around 200,000 clones, around four fifths of them singletons. CDR1 is MRHNA, CDR2 SNTAGT, per germline. The CDR3 length is 14 residues. V lost 0 bases to trimming and J lost 7 bases, with 9 bases between them. The gene calls are TRBV6-4 and TRBJ1-4; D ambiguous. The sequenced material came from PBMCs. The sequence was obtained from a woman aged 55 to 70 in good health and CMV-seropositive. CDR3 protein: CASSDSEVGEKLFF. CDR3 in DNA: TGTGCCAGCAGTGACTCGGAGGTGGGTGAAAAACTGTTTTTT.